This record covers a single TCR beta chain. Its cognate antigen is unknown. This sample is part of a study of OX40 agonist ivuxolimab in advanced cancers. As for the study in general: Participants, 65% to 85% male, averaged around 64 years of age, ranging from 23 to 79. Participants could have had prior anti-PD-1, anti-PD-L1 or anti-CTLA-4 therapy, and more than 35% had some. Findings of the study overall: More expanded clones were found, on average, in CD8+ than in CD4+ T cells.

The germline V and J ends were trimmed by 3 bases and 2 bases, with 8 bases remaining between them. The length of the CDR3 is 12 residues. Germline V gives CDR1 SQVTM, CDR2 ANQGSEA. This table comes from immunoSEQ multiplex PCR, and its TCRdb copy is limited to in-frame clones, with some not included. The sample holds approximately 120,000 clones, approximately 90% seen once. This clonotype was obtained from an adult with an advanced solid tumor such as melanoma, head and neck, liver or kidney cancer. V gene TRBV29-1 combines with J gene TRBJ2-7; no definite D call. Material: CD4+ or CD8+ T cells sorted from blood, obtained in a trial of the OX40 agonist ivuxolimab. The CDR3 spells CSVDEGTYEQYF. CDR3 nucleotides: TGCAGCGTTGATGAAGGAACCTACGAGCAGTACTTC.